The 8 T cell receptor beta chains below were found in one sample sequenced in a study of Graves' ophthalmopathy and Graves' hyperthyroidism. Amplifying from RNA transcripts, the study obtained TCR beta CDR3 regions. The library came from an HTBI-primed first-round RT-PCR and a second-round multiplex PCR. TCRdb redid the calling of the multiplex PCR reads with MiXCR, one entry per CDR3 protein. The repertoire includes over 650,000 distinct CDR3 sequences, under 50% of them detected once, and over 2.5% sits in the top ten. Sequenced: peripheral blood. These receptors all come from an adult man with Graves' ophthalmopathy.

This clonotype was seen many times. The chain combines TRBV29-1 with TRBJ1-5, with unresolved D. This CDR3 has 13 amino acids. The V gene lost 5 bases and the J gene lost 5 bases, with 13 bases spanning the gap. Looked up from germline, CDR1 is SQVTM and CDR2 is ANQGSEA. This CDR3 is CSVRIGRDQPQHF. The CDR3 DNA is TGCAGCGTTCGGATAGGACGGGATCAGCCCCAGCATTTT.

In regard to this clonotype: Mismatch with germline at one junction end may stem from a read error. V and J are TRBV12-3 or TRBV12-4 and TRBJ1-6; a weak D match, TRBD1 (5 bases). The CDR3 has 14 amino acids. The CDR3 is CASSLEGTNSPLRF. As DNA, the CDR3 is TGTGCCAGCAGTTTAGAAGGGACTAATTCACCCCTCCGCTTT.

This clonotype showed up many times. The chain carries TRBV7-3 and TRBJ2-5; tentatively, D is TRBD2 (5 bases). There are 14 residues in the CDR3. The V gene lost 3 bases and the J gene lost 5 bases, with 13 bases spanning the gap. The germline gives CDR1 SGHTA, CDR2 FQGTGA. The CDR3 sequence: CASSFGPGGETQYF. Written as DNA, the CDR3 is TGTGCCAGCAGCTTCGGCCCTGGCGGGGAGACCCAGTACTTC.

This clonotype showed up many times. This chain links TRBV5-1 with TRBJ1-1; TRBD1 might be the D (6 bases). V was clipped by 1 base and J by 5 bases, with 18 bases between them. CDR1 and CDR2 from the germline V gene are SGHRS and YFSETQ. This CDR3 contains 16 residues. The CDR3 protein is CASSLMSGGRGTEAFF. In DNA, the CDR3 is TGCGCCAGCAGCTTGATGTCTGGGGGCAGGGGAACTGAAGCTTTCTTT.

This chain joins TRBV29-1 and TRBJ2-7, with D unclear. The V gene lost 8 bases and the J gene lost 0 bases, with 8 bases spanning the gap. Germline CDR1 and CDR2: SQVTM and ANQGSEA. The CDR3 length is 11 residues. This CDR3 is CSRDVSYEQYF. The CDR3 region has the DNA TGCAGCAGAGACGTCTCCTACGAGCAGTACTTC.

The V and J genes are TRBV29-1 and TRBJ2-6, with 7 bases fitting TRBD2. Germline V gene data show CDR1 as SQVTM and CDR2 as ANQGSEA. The CDR3 runs to 12 residues. Trimming at V came to 1 base and at J to 10 bases, leaving 1 base not matched to a gene. The CDR3 protein is CSVEGGGNVLTF. The CDR3 bases are TGCAGCGTTGAAGGGGGGGGGAACGTCCTGACTTTC. Combining the CDR3 with reference TRBV29-1 and TRBJ2-6 gives the whole variable domain SAVISQKPSRDICQRGTSLTIQCQVDSQVTMMFWYRQQPGQSLTLIATANQGSEATYESGFVIDKFPISRPNLTFSTLTVSNMSPEDSSIYLCSVEGGGNVLTFGAGSRLTVL.

For this clonotype: One end of the junction fails to match germline, which may point to a read error. V gene TRBV7-9 combines with J gene TRBJ1-1; D is unresolved. CDR1 SEHNR and CDR2 FQNEAQ come from the germline V gene (reference sequence). CDR3 length equals 15 residues. CDR3 in amino acids: CASRQGRRMNTEAFF. The CDR3, as DNA: TGCGCCAGCAGGCAAGGGCGCCGCATGAACACTGAAGCTTTCTTT. Using reference TRBV7-9 and TRBJ1-1 for the parts outside the CDR3, the full variable domain is DTGVSQNPRHKITKRGQNVTFRCDPISEHNRLYWYRQTLGQGPEFLTYFQNEAQLEKSRLLSDRFSAERPKGSFSTLEIQRTEQGDSAMYLCASRQGRRMNTEAFFGQGTRLTVV.

This clonotype was seen repeatedly, ten times or more. The chain employs TRBV9 and TRBJ2-5; D not resolved. V shed 0 bases and J shed 5 bases, with 8 bases lying between them. The germline V gene has CDR1 SGDLS and CDR2 YYNGEE. The CDR3 has 13 amino acids. The CDR3 region has the DNA TGTGCCAGCAGCGTAGAGGGTAGGGAGACCCAGTACTTC. Translating it yields CASSVEGRETQYF.